This T cell receptor beta chain was identified in a study of regulatory dendritic cells for organ transplantation. Study-level points and caveats: Mature dendritic cells appeared to drive more memory CD8+ clonal expansion than regulatory ones. Memory T cells were less diverse than naive, with memory CD8+ most oligoclonal.

FACS sorted CD4+ or CD8+ T cells into CD45RA+ naive and CD45RO+ memory. Comments on this clone: The antigen is not known.

Clones were read by immunoSEQ multiplex PCR, and TCRdb kept only the in-frame ones, dropping some. This repertoire shows some 35,000 clones, roughly nine tenths found once; its top ten account for about 0.062%. Germline V gene data show CDR1 as MNHEY and CDR2 as SVGAGI. The V end was cut by 0 bases, the J end by 6 bases, with 12 bases between. The CDR3 extends over 14 amino acids. The TCR was taken from a human donor in good health. Sequenced: naive CD4+ T cells from blood. Subset defined: CD45RA+ naive T cells. The chain combines TRBV6-5 with TRBJ2-7; the D gene is possibly TRBD2 (5 bases). Here the CDR3 DNA reads TGTGCCAGCAGTTACTCAGGCGGGTTACCCGAGCAGTACTTC. Its translation: CASSYSGGLPEQYF.